This entry describes one T cell receptor beta chain. The source of the sample is a study of CD8 T cells in Susac syndrome. Reverse transcription of about 0.5 to 1 ug RNA used random hexamers. TCRdb called the immunoSEQ multiplex PCR reads again in MiXCR, with one record for every CDR3 protein. Of about 240,000 distinct CDR3 sequences listed, almost 97% were seen once; the top ten hold 0.095% to 0.12%. The receptor's source is a human donor with Susac syndrome. The sequenced material came from CD4+ T cells from PBMCs.

The chain's CDR3 is CASSSGTSGRETQYF. The CDR3 region has the DNA TGTGCCAGCAGCTCCGGGACTAGCGGGAGAGAGACCCAGTACTTC. This chain links TRBV7-8 with TRBJ2-5; TRBD2 agrees at 14 bases. Germline CDR1 and CDR2: SGHVS and FQNEAQ. J lost 4 bases, V lost 4 bases, and 2 bases had no gene match. The CDR3 sequence is 15 residues long.